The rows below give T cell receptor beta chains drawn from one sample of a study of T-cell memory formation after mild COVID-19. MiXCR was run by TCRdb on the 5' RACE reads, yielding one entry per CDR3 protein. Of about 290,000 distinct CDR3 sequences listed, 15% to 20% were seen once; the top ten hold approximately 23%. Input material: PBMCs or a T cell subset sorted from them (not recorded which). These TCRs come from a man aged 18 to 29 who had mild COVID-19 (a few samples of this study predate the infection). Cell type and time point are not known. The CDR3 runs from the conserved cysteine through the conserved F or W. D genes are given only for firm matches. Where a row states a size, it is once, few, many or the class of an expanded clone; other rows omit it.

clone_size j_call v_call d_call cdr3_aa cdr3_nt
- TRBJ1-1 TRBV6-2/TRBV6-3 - CASRIGVEAFF TGTGCCAGCAGGATAGGGGTCGAAGCTTTCTTT
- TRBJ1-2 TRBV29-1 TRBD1 CSVGGQPYGYTF TGCAGCGTTGGGGGACAGCCCTATGGCTACACCTTC
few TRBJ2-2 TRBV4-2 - CASSQASGTPNTGELFF TGTGCCAGCAGCCAGGCCTCCGGGACTCCCAACACCGGGGAGCTGTTTTTT
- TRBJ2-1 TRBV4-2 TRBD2 CASSQRERGSYNEQFF TGTGCCAGCAGCCAACGTGAGCGGGGGTCTTACAATGAGCAGTTCTTC
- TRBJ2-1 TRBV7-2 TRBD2 CASSPTATSFYNEQFF TGTGCCAGCAGCCCTACCGCGACTAGCTTTTACAATGAGCAGTTCTTC
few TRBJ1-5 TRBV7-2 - CASSLAGGRSNQPQHF TGTGCCAGCAGCTTAGCGGGGGGGAGAAGCAATCAGCCCCAGCATTTT
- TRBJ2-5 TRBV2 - CASSVGTYQETQYF TGTGCCAGCAGTGTGGGCACGTACCAAGAGACCCAGTACTTC
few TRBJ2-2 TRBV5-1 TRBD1 CASSITGGVTGELFF TGCGCCAGCAGCATCACAGGGGGAGTGACCGGGGAGCTGTTTTTT
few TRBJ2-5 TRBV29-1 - CSVHVGNQETQYF TGCAGCGTACACGTGGGTAATCAAGAGACCCAGTACTTC
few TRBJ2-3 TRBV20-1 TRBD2 CSAPGGRTDTQYF TGCAGTGCTCCGGGGGGTCGCACAGATACGCAGTATTTT
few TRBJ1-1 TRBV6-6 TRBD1 CASSRRQGGRDTEAFF TGTGCCAGCAGCCGTCGACAGGGAGGGAGGGACACTGAAGCTTTCTTT
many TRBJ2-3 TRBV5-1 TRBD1 CASSFRDRDADTQYF TGCGCCAGCAGCTTCCGGGACAGGGATGCGGATACGCAGTATTTT
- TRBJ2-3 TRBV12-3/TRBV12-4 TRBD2 CASSFLAGGLPGADTQYF TGTGCCAGCAGTTTCCTAGCGGGGGGGCTCCCCGGGGCAGATACGCAGTATTTT
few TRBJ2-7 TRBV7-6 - CASSALNSEQYF TGTGCCAGCAGTGCCTTGAACTCAGAGCAGTACTTC
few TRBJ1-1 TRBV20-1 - CSARGGRANTEAFF TGCAGTGCTAGAGGAGGGAGGGCGAACACTGAAGCTTTCTTT
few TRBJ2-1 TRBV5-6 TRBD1 CASSLFTGAYNEQFF TGTGCCAGCAGCTTGTTTACAGGGGCATACAATGAGCAGTTCTTC
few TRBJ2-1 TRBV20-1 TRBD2 CSARGLASGGSYNEQFF TGCAGTGCTAGAGGCCTGGCTAGCGGGGGATCCTACAATGAGCAGTTCTTC
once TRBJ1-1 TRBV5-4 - CASRLRGANTEAFF TGTGCCAGCAGGTTAAGGGGGGCTAACACTGAAGCTTTCTTT
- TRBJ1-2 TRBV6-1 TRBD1 CATSPGQGYGYTF TGTGCCACTTCCCCCGGACAGGGGTATGGCTACACCTTC
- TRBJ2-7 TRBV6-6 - CASSYVETGHEQYF TGTGCCAGCAGTTACGTTGAGACAGGCCACGAGCAGTACTTC
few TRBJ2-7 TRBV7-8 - CASSIGLGTTYEQYF TGTGCCAGCAGCATAGGTCTAGGGACCACCTACGAGCAGTACTTC
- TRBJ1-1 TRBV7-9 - CASSLRGRDTEAFF TGTGCCAGCAGCTTACGGGGGCGAGACACTGAAGCTTTCTTT
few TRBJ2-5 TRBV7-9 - CASSLGGTAGAQETQYF TGTGCCAGCAGCTTAGGGGGGACAGCGGGAGCCCAAGAGACCCAGTACTTC
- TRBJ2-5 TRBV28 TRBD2 CASSLGGGGAQETQYF TGTGCCAGCAGTTTGGGCGGCGGGGGGGCCCAAGAGACCCAGTACTTC
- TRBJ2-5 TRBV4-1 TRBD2 CASSQRTSGGARETQYF TGCGCCAGCAGCCAGAGGACTAGCGGGGGGGCCCGGGAGACCCAGTACTTC
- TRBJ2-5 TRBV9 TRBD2 CASSVGDSGGVETQYF TGTGCCAGCAGCGTAGGGGATAGCGGGGGGGTGGAGACCCAGTACTTC
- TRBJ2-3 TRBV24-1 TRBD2 CATSRVAGGRTDTQYF TGTGCCACCAGCCGGGTAGCGGGGGGTCGCACAGATACGCAGTATTTT
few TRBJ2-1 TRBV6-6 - CASTRTVAHEQFF TGTGCCAGCACCCGGACAGTGGCCCATGAGCAGTTCTTC
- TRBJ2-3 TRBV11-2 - CASSLSLASDTQYF TGTGCCAGCAGCTTGAGCCTAGCATCAGATACGCAGTATTTT
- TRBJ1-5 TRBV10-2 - CASSPGRARGQPQHF TGCGCCAGCAGTCCCGGACGCGCCCGGGGTCAGCCCCAGCATTTT
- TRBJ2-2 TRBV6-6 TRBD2 CASRLERGTGELFF TGTGCCAGCAGGCTCGAGCGGGGCACCGGGGAGCTGTTTTTT
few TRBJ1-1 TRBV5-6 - CASSFWGTNTEAFF TGTGCCAGCAGCTTCTGGGGTACGAACACTGAAGCTTTCTTT
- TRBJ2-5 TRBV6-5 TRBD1 CASSGQGQTQYF TGTGCCAGCAGTGGACAGGGCCAGACCCAGTACTTC
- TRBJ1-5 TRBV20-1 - CSARDVYSNQPQHF TGCAGTGCTAGGGACGTCTATAGCAATCAGCCCCAGCATTTT
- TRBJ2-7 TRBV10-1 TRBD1 CASSPWTGSYEQYF TGCGCCAGCAGTCCCTGGACAGGCTCCTACGAGCAGTACTTC
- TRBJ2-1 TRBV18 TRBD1 CASSPRDSRRNEQFF TGTGCCAGCTCACCACGGGACAGTAGAAGGAATGAGCAGTTCTTC
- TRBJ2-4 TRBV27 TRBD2 CASVERGTRNKNIQYF TGTGCCAGCGTTGAGCGGGGCACTAGAAATAAAAACATTCAGTACTTC
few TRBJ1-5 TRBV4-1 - CASSQERPRASNQPQHF TGCGCCAGCAGCCAAGAACGGCCCAGGGCAAGCAATCAGCCCCAGCATTTT
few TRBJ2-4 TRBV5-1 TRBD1 CASSSQGGKNIQYF TGCGCCAGCAGCTCACAGGGGGGAAAAAACATTCAGTACTTC
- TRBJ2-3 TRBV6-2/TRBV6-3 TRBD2 CASSGDYSTDTQYF TGTGCCAGCAGCGGGGACTACAGCACAGATACGCAGTATTTT
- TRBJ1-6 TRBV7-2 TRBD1 CASSPTGAASPLHF TGTGCCAGCAGCCCGACAGGGGCCGCTTCACCCCTCCACTTT
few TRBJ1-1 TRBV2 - CASRVDRLGGTEAFF TGTGCCAGCAGGGTCGACAGGTTGGGGGGGACTGAAGCTTTCTTT
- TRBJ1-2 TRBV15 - CATSREGGNYGYTF TGTGCCACCAGCAGAGAAGGGGGTAACTATGGCTACACCTTC
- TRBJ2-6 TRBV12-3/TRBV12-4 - CASSPHGTYLSGANVLTF TGTGCCAGCAGTCCCCACGGGACCTACCTCTCTGGGGCCAACGTCCTGACTTTC
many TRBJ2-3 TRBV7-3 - CASSYGPTDTQYF TGTGCCAGCAGCTACGGACCCACAGATACGCAGTATTTT
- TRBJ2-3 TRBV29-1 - CSVPGGRGTDTQYF TGCAGCGTCCCTGGGGGCCGTGGTACAGATACGCAGTATTTT
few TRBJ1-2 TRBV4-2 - CASSQPFRDLVNYGYTF TGTGCCAGCAGCCAACCATTCCGGGACCTAGTAAACTATGGCTACACCTTC
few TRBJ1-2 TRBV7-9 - CASSSRASLYGYTF TGTGCCAGCAGCTCCCGGGCCTCCCTCTATGGCTACACCTTC
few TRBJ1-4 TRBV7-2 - CASSPQRTLSEKLFF TGTGCCAGCAGCCCTCAGCGGACATTGTCAGAAAAACTGTTTTTT
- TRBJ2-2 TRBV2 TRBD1 CASTDDRGQTGELFF TGTGCCAGCACCGATGACAGGGGGCAGACCGGGGAGCTGTTTTTT
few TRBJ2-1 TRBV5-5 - CASSRQYNEQFF TGTGCCAGCAGCCGACAGTACAATGAGCAGTTCTTC
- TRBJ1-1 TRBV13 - CASSPSRSTEAFF TGTGCCAGCAGCCCCAGCAGGAGCACTGAAGCTTTCTTT
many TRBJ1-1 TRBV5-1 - CATRPQMNTEAFF TGCGCCACCCGACCCCAAATGAACACTGAAGCTTTCTTT
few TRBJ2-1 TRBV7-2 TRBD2 CASSFSGGPQSSYNEQFF TGTGCCAGCAGCTTTAGCGGGGGGCCCCAAAGCTCCTACAATGAGCAGTTCTTC
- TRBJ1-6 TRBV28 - CASNSRGPKNSPLHF TGTGCCAGCAACTCCCGGGGCCCCAAGAATTCACCCCTCCACTTT